A single sample gave rise to the 29 T cell receptor beta chains below, sequenced in a study of T cell changes during pregnancy in multiple sclerosis. Clones were read by immunoSEQ multiplex PCR, and TCRdb kept only the in-frame ones, dropping some. The table includes 45,000 to 50,000 clones, 85% to 95% detected once. This material consisted of peripheral blood, taken in the third trimester of pregnancy. The receptors originated from a female donor with multiple sclerosis, enrolled in a pregnancy study.

V usage is TRBV2 and J usage is TRBJ2-7; 7 bases align to TRBD1. Germline values: CDR1 SNHLY, CDR2 FYNNEI. The CDR3 covers 13 residues. With V trimmed by 6 bases and J by 0 bases, 2 bases remained unmatched. CDR3 in amino acids: CASRGDSSYEQYF. As DNA, the CDR3 is TGTGCCAGCAGGGGGGACAGCTCCTACGAGCAGTACTTC.

The V gene is TRBV2, the J gene TRBJ2-6, with TRBD2 matching 8 bases. V was pared by 5 bases and J by 0 bases, with 9 bases of the junction left unmatched. The CDR3 sequence is 18 residues long. The germline CDR1 and CDR2 sequences are SNHLY and FYNNEI. CDR3 nucleotide sequence: TGTGCCAGCAGTCTAGCGGGTAGTTTTTTCTCTGGGGCCAACGTCCTGACTTTC. Translating it yields CASSLAGSFFSGANVLTF.

Here the CDR3 DNA reads TGCGCCAGCAGCCAGGGTATTAGGAGTTGGTCTGGCTACACCTTC. Translating gives CASSQGIRSWSGYTF. V is TRBV4-3 and J is TRBJ1-2; D gene uncertain. CDR1 LGHNA and CDR2 YSLEER come from the germline V gene. The CDR3 sequence is 15 residues long. The V end was cut by 3 bases, the J end by 7 bases, with 18 bases between.

As to this clone: Other DNA sequences of this sample code for an identical CDR3. The CDR3 bases are TGTGCCAGCAGTGAAAGCAGCGGGAGCACAGATACGCAGTATTTT. This translates into CASSESSGSTDTQYF. V is TRBV6-1 and J is TRBJ2-3; a possible D gene is TRBD2 (6 bases). Per germline, CDR1 MNHNS and CDR2 SASEGT. The CDR3 sequence is 15 residues long. V lost 2 bases and J lost 0, with 9 bases in between.

J is TRBJ2-7 and V is TRBV7-9; 8 bases agree with TRBD1. Germline V CDR1 and CDR2: SEHNR, FQNEAQ (reference sequence). The CDR3 has 15 residues. Unmatched junction bases numbered 6, after V lost 5 bases and J lost 0 bases. CDR3 sequence reads: CASSEDRELSYEQYF. The CDR3 DNA follows: TGTGCCAGCAGCGAGGACAGGGAGCTCTCCTACGAGCAGTACTTC.

The chain employs TRBV6-5 and TRBJ2-1; 12 bases map to TRBD2. The length of the CDR3 is 15 residues. Germline loops: CDR1 MNHEY, CDR2 SVGAGI. J gave up 4 bases and V 6 bases, and 4 bases lay outside the gene matches. CDR3: CASSRTSGTYNEQFF. CDR3 sequence (DNA): TGTGCCAGCAGCCGGACTAGCGGGACGTACAATGAGCAGTTCTTC.

Concerning this clone itself: The junction departs from the called germline gene at one end, perhaps through a read error. J is TRBJ2-1 and V is TRBV4-2; TRBD2 is a possible D gene (6 bases). Germline CDR1 reads LGHNA; CDR2 reads YNFKEQ. The CDR3 is made up of 15 amino acids. CDR3 loop: CASSQDGDSDNEQFF. Written as DNA, the CDR3 is TGTGCCAGCAGCCAAGATGGGGACTCCGACAATGAGCAGTTCTTC.

The chain has TRBV27 and TRBJ2-1; weak D call: TRBD1 (6 bases). Trimming left V 4 bases short and J 0 bases short, with 10 bases between. The CDR3 runs 15 residues. Germline CDR1 reads MNHEY; CDR2 reads SMNVEV (reference sequence). CDR3 loop: CASSSLDSSYNEQFF. The CDR3 DNA is TGTGCCAGCAGTTCTCTGGACAGCTCCTACAATGAGCAGTTCTTC.

This chain links TRBV20-1 with TRBJ2-1, with 9 bases matching TRBD2. The junction had 2 bases not matched to a gene; V was cut back by 5 bases and J by 9 bases. In germline, CDR1 is DFQATT, CDR2 SNEGSKA (reference sequence). The CDR3 consists of 11 residues. This chain's CDR3 is CSASSGAEQFF. The CDR3 DNA reads as TGCAGTGCTTCTAGCGGGGCTGAGCAGTTCTTC.

The chain has TRBV27 and TRBJ2-1; 9 nucleotides align to TRBD1. CDR1 and CDR2 from the germline V gene are MNHEY and SMNVEV (reference sequence). CDR3 length equals 15 residues. The J segment lost 5 bases and the V segment lost 10 bases, leaving 12 bases of the junction unmatched. CDR3 in DNA: TGTGCCACCATCCACAGGGGGCTCAAAAACAATGAGCAGTTCTTC. Encoded protein: CATIHRGLKNNEQFF.

V usage is TRBV4-3 and J usage is TRBJ1-1; maybe TRBD1 (5 bases). The CDR3 covers 15 residues. Trimming shortened V by 0 bases and J by 5 bases, and 13 bases separated the two germline ends. Germline CDR1 is LGHNA and CDR2 is YSLEER. CDR3 amino acids: CASSQDRASGTEAFF. CDR3 in DNA: TGCGCCAGCAGCCAAGACAGGGCTTCAGGAACTGAAGCTTTCTTT.

This rearrangement joins TRBV6-6 to TRBJ2-1; 10 positions agree with TRBD2. The germline V gene encodes CDR1 MNHNY and CDR2 SVGAGI (reference sequence). The V gene end was trimmed by 4 bases and the J gene end by 3 bases; junction bases not matched to a gene: 3. The CDR3 is made up of 15 amino acids. The CDR3: CASSSWTSGYNEQFF. Written as DNA, the CDR3 is TGTGCCAGCAGTTCTTGGACTAGCGGCTACAATGAGCAGTTCTTC.

The table lists this clone with a count of one. Written as DNA, the CDR3 is TGTGCCAGCAGTTACTCATCCGGGGGTACGGGGTACGAGCAGTACTTC. Translated: CASSYSSGGTGYEQYF. This rearrangement joins TRBV6-5 to TRBJ2-7, with D perhaps TRBD2 (6 bases). The CDR3 runs to 16 residues. CDR1 and CDR2 from the germline V gene are MNHEY and SVGAGI. V lost 0 bases to trimming and J lost 4 bases, with 16 bases between them.

The rearrangement joins TRBV5-4 to TRBJ1-1, with 7 bases aligning to TRBD1. The V segment lost 3 bases and the J segment 4 bases; nucleotides outside the gene matches: 6. Germline V gene sequence: CDR1 SGHNT, CDR2 YYREEE (reference sequence). CDR3 length: 14 residues. The CDR3 DNA sequence: TGTGCCAGCAGCTACTCAGACAGGGTCACTGAAGCTTTCTTT. As protein: CASSYSDRVTEAFF.

The CDR3 DNA reads as TGTGCCAGCAGCCCCCGGTCCGGGACTGGTGAGACCCAGTACTTC. It encodes CASSPRSGTGETQYF. The J gene is TRBJ2-5, the V gene TRBV11-3, with D perhaps TRBD2 (6 bases). CDR1 SGHNT and CDR2 YENEEA come from the germline V gene. Trimming cost V 5 bases and J 5 bases, with 18 bases left between them. The CDR3 covers 15 residues.

This chain connects TRBV6-5 to TRBJ1-1, with D perhaps matching TRBD1 (6 bases). Trimming took 5 bases from V and 8 from J, leaving 9 bases between them. CDR3 length: 11 residues. Germline CDR1 is MNHEY and CDR2 is SVGAGI. In nucleotides, the CDR3 is TGTGCCAGCAGTAACACAGGGGAAGCTTTCTTT. Its translation is CASSNTGEAFF.

This clone was observed once. The chain carries TRBV27 and TRBJ2-7; 10 bases map to TRBD2. The ends lost 4 bases at V and 0 bases at J; junction bases unmatched: 0. Germline assignment: CDR1 MNHEY and CDR2 SMNVEV (reference sequence). CDR3 length: 14 amino acids. The DNA of the CDR3 is TGTGCCAGCAGTTGGACTAGCGGCTCCTACGAGCAGTACTTC. Residues: CASSWTSGSYEQYF.

The V call is TRBV30, the J call TRBJ2-5; possibly TRBD2 for D (5 bases). Germline CDR1 GTSNPN, CDR2 SVGIG (reference sequence). CDR3 size: 16 residues. Between the trimmed V and J ends, which lost 0 bases and 5 bases, there was a span of 19 bases. CDR3 nucleotides: TGTGCCTGGAGTGTCGGTGCGGTTATCCGGAGGGAGACCCAGTACTTC. Its protein product is CAWSVGAVIRRETQYF.

This rearrangement joins TRBV5-1 to TRBJ2-7; TRBD2 is a possible D gene (5 bases). The CDR3 runs 14 residues. V dropped 4 bases and J dropped 0 bases, with 11 bases sitting between them. CDR1 SGHRS and CDR2 YFSETQ come from the germline V gene. The CDR3 DNA reads as TGCGCCAGCAGCGCAGACGGGATCTCCTACGAGCAGTACTTC. It codes for CASSADGISYEQYF.

This chain joins TRBV18 and TRBJ2-3; 10 bases agree with TRBD2. V lost 5 bases and J lost 3; bases outside the gene matches: 5. Germline-derived CDR1 and CDR2 are KGHSH and LQKENI. The CDR3 is 15 amino acids. The CDR3 DNA is TGTGCCAGCTCAGCGACTAGCGGGTTGACAGATACGCAGTATTTT. Its protein product is CASSATSGLTDTQYF.

This chain joins TRBV6-5 and TRBJ2-7, with D perhaps TRBD1 (6 bases). The germline V and J ends were trimmed by 3 bases and 7 bases, with 16 bases remaining between them. Looked up from germline, CDR1 is MNHEY and CDR2 is SVGAGI. The length of the CDR3 is 14 residues. CDR3 bases: TGTGCCAGCAGTTATTCGCAAGGGGGAGTGGAGCAGTACTTC. Protein: CASSYSQGGVEQYF.

The genes are TRBV18 and TRBJ1-1; 7 nucleotides agree with TRBD1. Looked up from germline, CDR1 is KGHSH and CDR2 is LQKENI. V trimming: 0 bases; J trimming: 3 bases; junction bases outside the gene matches: 7. This CDR3 spans 16 amino acids. The CDR3 loop is CASSPPRGRFDTEAFF. The DNA for the CDR3 is TGTGCCAGCTCACCACCGAGGGGGCGCTTTGACACTGAAGCTTTCTTT.

V and J are TRBV7-3 and TRBJ2-1; the D gene is possibly TRBD1 (8 bases). The CDR3 totals 18 residues. Germline CDR1 reads SGHTA; CDR2 reads FQGTGA. V lost 5 bases and J lost 6, with 26 bases in between. CDR3 in amino acids: CASSPVGLWQGAGNEQFF. CDR3 in DNA: TGTGCCAGCAGCCCCGTGGGACTATGGCAGGGGGCAGGCAATGAGCAGTTCTTC.

The count of this clone is one. The gene calls are TRBV7-9 and TRBJ1-3, with D unclear. Trimming took off 5 bases at V and 0 bases at J, with 11 bases between the two ends. Per germline, CDR1 SEHNR and CDR2 FQNEAQ (reference sequence). This CDR3 comprises 15 residues. The CDR3 region has the DNA TGTGCCAGCAGCGTAGGACGGGACTCTGGAAACACCATATATTTT. Its protein is CASSVGRDSGNTIYF.

The rearrangement links TRBV19 to TRBJ1-2; D remains ambiguous. CDR1 is LNHDA, CDR2 SQIVND, per germline (reference sequence). The CDR3 loop spans 12 amino acids. Trimming took 4 bases from V and 8 from J, leaving 11 bases between them. The CDR3 is CASSTPSIGYTF. In nucleotides, the CDR3 is TGTGCCAGTAGTACCCCCTCTATCGGCTACACCTTC. Combining the CDR3 with reference TRBV19 and TRBJ1-2 gives the whole variable domain DGGITQSPKYLFRKEGQNVTLSCEQNLNHDAMYWYRQDPGQGLRLIYYSQIVNDFQKGDIAEGYSVSREKKESFPLTVTSAQKNPTAFYLCASSTPSIGYTFGSGTRLTVV.

Only one count was recorded for this clone. The rearrangement uses TRBV28 and TRBJ2-3; 8 nucleotides agree with TRBD2. This CDR3 is 17 amino acids long. Germline lookup yields CDR1 MDHEN and CDR2 SYDVKM. Trimming cost V 6 bases and J 0 bases; bases outside gene matches: 11. The CDR3 DNA reads TGTGCCAGCAGAGCACCTAGCGGGTCCACTAGCACAGATACGCAGTATTTT. Protein product: CASRAPSGSTSTDTQYF.

This chain uses TRBV9 with TRBJ2-3; TRBD1 matches at 10 bases. J gave up 1 base and V 4 bases, and 3 bases lay outside the gene matches. CDR3 length: 15 amino acids. CDR1 and CDR2 (germline): SGDLS, YYNGEE. The CDR3 here is CASSLGQGGTDTQYF. The CDR3 DNA reads TGTGCCAGCAGCCTCGGACAGGGGGGCACAGATACGCAGTATTTT.

The chain's CDR3 is CASSPTVLGETQYF. The CDR3, as DNA: TGTGCCAGCAGCCCCACCGTGCTCGGAGAGACCCAGTACTTC. The rearrangement links TRBV9 to TRBJ2-5; D not resolved. Germline CDR1 SGDLS, CDR2 YYNGEE. Deletions cut 4 bases from V and 4 bases from J, with 14 bases between. The CDR3 spans 14 residues.

The chain employs TRBV7-6 and TRBJ1-4, with 10 bases matching TRBD1. The CDR3 consists of 17 residues. Germline trimming cut 5 bases from V and 7 bases from J; bases unmatched to any gene: 13. Germline lookup yields CDR1 SGHVS and CDR2 FNYEAQ. In DNA form, the CDR3 reads TGTGCCAGCAGCCCGCCGGGACAGGGGCGAGAAGGTGAAAAACTGTTTTTT. Translation gives CASSPPGQGREGEKLFF. Full variable domain (rest looked up from reference TRBV7-6 and TRBJ1-4): GAGVSQSPRYKVTKRGQDVALRCDPISGHVSLYWYRQALGQGPEFLTYFNYEAQQDKSGLPNDRFSAERPEGSISTLTIQRTEQRDSAMYRCASSPPGQGREGEKLFFGSGTQLSVL.